Listed below are T cell receptor beta chains from one sample, sequenced in a study of vaccination effects on CD4 cells after COVID-19. Repertoires were generated with immunoSEQ multiplex PCR, while TCRdb's copy carries only in-frame clones and drops some. The table lists 50,000 to 80,000 clones, 70% to 80% of them singletons. For these receptors, no antigen is known. Sequenced material: CD4+ T cells from PBMCs cultured without peptide, taken after COVID-19 vaccination. The receptors were gathered from a human donor who received a COVID-19 vaccine. The CDR3 runs from the conserved cysteine through the conserved F or W. D genes are given only for firm matches. Size is omitted from some rows. Given values are once, few, many or a class for expanded clones.

TRBD1	TRBV5-4	NA	TRBJ1-2	TGTGCCAGCAGCCGGGACAGGGTGAACTATGGCTACACCTTC	CASSRDRVNYGYTF
TRBD1	TRBV10-3	NA	TRBJ2-3	TGTGCCATCAGCGTGACAGGGGGCCAGGCAGATACGCAGTATTTT	CAISVTGGQADTQYF
TRBD2	TRBV30	NA	TRBJ2-3	TGTGCCTGGACCAGAGACCGGACTAGCGGGGGGGCCTGGACGCAGTATTTT	CAWTRDRTSGGAWTQYF
TRBD1	TRBV19	NA	TRBJ1-5	TGTGCCAGTAGTCTCCGGACAGGTAATCAGCCCCAGCATTTT	CASSLRTGNQPQHF
NA	TRBV10-3	NA	TRBJ2-1	TGTGCCATCAGTGGTGCTAGCGAAGGTGAGCAGTTCTTC	CAISGASEGEQFF
NA	TRBV5-4	NA	TRBJ2-3	TGTGCCAGCAGCTTTCCAAGCACAGATACGCAGTATTTT	CASSFPSTDTQYF
NA	TRBV14	few	TRBJ1-2	TGTGCCAGCAGCCAAGACGGGCCCTATGGCTACACCTTC	CASSQDGPYGYTF
TRBD1	TRBV10-3	NA	TRBJ2-2	TGTGCCATCAGTGACCCAGGGGGCGGCACCGGGGAGCTGTTTTTT	CAISDPGGGTGELFF
TRBD1	TRBV7-2	NA	TRBJ1-2	TGTGCCAGCAGCTTACCGACCGGGACAGGGTTTCGGGGCTACACCTTC	CASSLPTGTGFRGYTF
NA	TRBV24-1	once	TRBJ2-3	TGTGCCACCAGTGACCGTAGTGCTAGCACAGATACGCAGTATTTT	CATSDRSASTDTQYF
NA	TRBV2	NA	TRBJ2-3	TGTGCCAGCATGGACAGATCTAGCACAGATACGCAGTATTTT	CASMDRSSTDTQYF
TRBD1	TRBV19	NA	TRBJ2-3	TGTGCCAGTAGTCCAGGGGGCGCCGGCACAGATACGCAGTATTTT	CASSPGGAGTDTQYF
TRBD1	TRBV5-1	NA	TRBJ1-2	TGCGCCAGCAGCCCATTACCGGGACAGGGAACCTATGGCTACACCTTC	CASSPLPGQGTYGYTF
NA	TRBV6-5	NA	TRBJ1-2	TGTGCCAGCAGGGGTTCGGCGTTTGGCTATGGCTACACCTTC	CASRGSAFGYGYTF
NA	TRBV7-6	NA	TRBJ2-2	TGTGCCAGCAGCTTAGAAGCTCATTCGAACACCGGGGAGCTGTTTTTT	CASSLEAHSNTGELFF
NA	TRBV5-1	NA	TRBJ2-1	TGCGCCAGCAACAGGCAAAGCTCCTACAATGAGCAGTTCTTC	CASNRQSSYNEQFF
NA	TRBV4-3	NA	TRBJ2-1	TGCGCCAGCAGCCAAGAGCCCGCGGCGAGCTCCTACAATGAGCAGTTCTTC	CASSQEPAASSYNEQFF
NA	TRBV27	few	TRBJ1-2	TGTGCCAGCAGTTTACCTGGGTTTGGCGGCTACACCTTC	CASSLPGFGGYTF
TRBD2	TRBV27	NA	TRBJ2-1	TGTGCCAGCAGTGCCCACGGCGGGGGTGAGCAGTTCTTC	CASSAHGGGEQFF
NA	TRBV6-6	many	TRBJ1-4	TGTGCCAGCAGTACCTCGCTGCTCGAAAAACTGTTTTTT	CASSTSLLEKLFF
NA	TRBV5-1	NA	TRBJ1-2	TGCGCCAGCAGCTTGGGGGGGTATTCAGATGGTGGCTACACCTTC	CASSLGGYSDGGYTF
TRBD2	TRBV24-1	NA	TRBJ2-3	TGTGCCACCAGTGATTGGACCGGGACTACCTACACAGATACGCAGTATTTT	CATSDWTGTTYTDTQYF
TRBD1	TRBV30	NA	TRBJ2-2	TGTGCCTGGAGTGGAAGGGGGCTAACCGGGGAGCTGTTTTTT	CAWSGRGLTGELFF
TRBD1	TRBV5-4	NA	TRBJ2-3	TGTGCCAGCAGCCCAAGGACAGGGACCACAGATACGCAGTATTTT	CASSPRTGTTDTQYF
NA	TRBV18	NA	TRBJ1-5	TGTGCCAGCTCACTAGACCAGAATAGCAATCAGCCCCAGCATTTT	CASSLDQNSNQPQHF
TRBD2	TRBV6-1	NA	TRBJ2-5	TGTGCCAGCAGTGAAGGGGGACTAGCGGGGGGCCCAGAGACCCAGTACTTC	CASSEGGLAGGPETQYF
TRBD1	TRBV19	NA	TRBJ2-5	TGTGCCAGTAGTATCAGGGGGCCTGAGACCCAGTACTTC	CASSIRGPETQYF
NA	TRBV30	NA	TRBJ2-3	TGTGCCTGGAGTCGGGACAGCACAGATACGCAGTATTTT	CAWSRDSTDTQYF
NA	TRBV7-2	NA	TRBJ1-1	TGTGCCAGCAGCTTAGTCTCTGGGGTCAGGGCAAACACTGAAGCTTTCTTT	CASSLVSGVRANTEAFF
TRBD2	TRBV12-5	NA	TRBJ2-5	TGTGCTAGTGGTTTGACCCCCGATGGGACTAGCGGGTACCAAGAGACCCAGTACTTC	CASGLTPDGTSGYQETQYF
TRBD2	TRBV5-1	once	TRBJ2-5	TGCGCCAGCAGATCTCCGGGACTAGCGGGGGCGGAGACCCAGTACTTC	CASRSPGLAGAETQYF
TRBD1	TRBV5-6	NA	TRBJ1-4	TGTGCCAGCAGCTTACGGGACAGGGCTAATGAAAAACTGTTTTTT	CASSLRDRANEKLFF
TRBD2	TRBV3-1/TRBV3-2	once	TRBJ2-5	TGTGCCAGCAGCCAAGGACTAGCGGGGGGGCGGGAGACCCAGTACTTC	CASSQGLAGGRETQYF
NA	TRBV9	NA	TRBJ1-4	TGTGCCAGCAGCCCCCGGGGGAGGGGAACTAATGAAAAACTGTTTTTT	CASSPRGRGTNEKLFF